What follows are 32 T cell receptor beta chains derived from one specimen sequenced in a study of cytotoxic CD8 clonotypes in ibrutinib-treated CLL. Using immunoSEQ multiplex PCR, the repertoire was profiled, and TCRdb retains in-frame clones only, with some absent. Of 40,000 or so clones in the sample, roughly 72% were seen once. The specimen was PBMCs, collected at disease progression, from a patient treated with ibrutinib. The source is a human donor with chronic lymphocytic leukemia.

CDR3 nucleotides: TGCGCCAGCAGCCAACAAAGGGACACCAATCAGCCCCAGCATTTT. Translating it yields CASSQQRDTNQPQHF. The chain uses TRBV4-1 and TRBJ1-5, with a tentative D call TRBD1 (6 bases). The CDR3 contains 15 residues. Deletions cut 2 bases from V and 3 bases from J, with 11 bases between. CDR1 and CDR2 from the germline V gene are MGHRA and YSYEKL.

This clone was found a few times. The chain employs TRBV6-1 and TRBJ1-1; D gene uncertain. CDR3 length equals 16 residues. From germline, CDR1 is MNHNS and CDR2 SASEGT. The V end lost 2 bases, the J end lost 5 bases, and 18 bases lay between the germline ends. The CDR3 DNA reads TGTGCCAGCAGTGAATTTCCGAGTGGAGGGAAAACTGAAGCTTTCTTT. This sequence encodes CASSEFPSGGKTEAFF.

This rearrangement joins TRBV30 to TRBJ1-6; D remains unclear. CDR1 GTSNPN and CDR2 SVGIG come from the germline V gene (reference sequence). V was pared by 3 bases and J by 10 bases, with 13 bases between. The CDR3 is made up of 13 amino acids. The CDR3 DNA sequence: TGTGCCTGGAGGCGGGAGGGTGGGTCACCCCTCCACTTT. This codes for CAWRREGGSPLHF.

This chain connects TRBV9 to TRBJ2-2, with D perhaps TRBD1 or TRBD2 (5 bases each). The CDR3 consists of 16 residues. Trimming took off 4 bases at V and 4 bases at J, with 17 bases between the two ends. Germline CDR1 SGDLS, CDR2 YYNGEE. CDR3 sequence: CASSPPGPWATGELFF. In DNA, the CDR3 is TGTGCCAGCAGCCCACCGGGGCCATGGGCCACCGGGGAGCTGTTTTTT.

The V and J genes are TRBV9 and TRBJ2-1; D assignment may be TRBD1 or TRBD2 (6 bases each). V was shortened by 4 bases and J by 6 bases, with 20 bases between the two germline ends. The CDR3 runs to 16 residues. Germline CDR1 SGDLS, CDR2 YYNGEE. This chain's CDR3 is CASSPSGAGSLNEQFF. CDR3 sequence (DNA): TGTGCCAGCAGCCCCTCGGGGGCAGGCAGTCTCAATGAGCAGTTCTTC.

This clone was counted only a few times. The rearrangement joins TRBV27 to TRBJ1-6; D may be TRBD1 (6 bases). Germline V CDR1 and CDR2: MNHEY, SMNVEV (reference sequence). This CDR3 is built from 16 residues. With 5 bases removed from V and 9 bases from J, the gap between germline ends came to 20 bases. In nucleotides, the CDR3 is TGTGCCAGCAGTCCCCCGCCAGGCAGGGGAGGTTCACCCCTCCACTTT. Protein sequence: CASSPPPGRGGSPLHF.

This clone appeared a few times. The rearrangement uses TRBV10-3 and TRBJ2-7; a possible D gene is TRBD1 (5 bases). The V and J ends lost 10 bases and 3 bases respectively, with 16 bases between them. In germline, CDR1 is ENHRY, CDR2 SYGVKD. The CDR3 is 13 residues long. The CDR3 DNA reads TGTGCCACCGAGGACACGCGGTTCTACGAGCAGTACTTC. It is translated as CATEDTRFYEQYF.

The rearrangement uses TRBV27 and TRBJ2-1; 11 bases map to TRBD1. CDR1 is MNHEY and CDR2 is SMNVEV in the germline V gene (reference sequence). With 5 bases clipped from V and 5 bases from J, the junction kept 5 bases outside the gene matches. The CDR3 is 15 residues long. CDR3 nucleotide sequence: TGTGCCAGCAGTCCCGGGACAGGGGGTAACAATGAGCAGTTCTTC. Translation gives CASSPGTGGNNEQFF.

J is TRBJ1-1 and V is TRBV2, with 7 bases that match TRBD1. J gave up 4 bases and V 9 bases, and 5 bases lay outside the gene matches. The CDR3 is made up of 12 amino acids. Germline V gene data show CDR1 as SNHLY and CDR2 as FYNNEI. DNA of the CDR3: TGTGCCAGAAACAGGGGTCCCACTGAAGCTTTCTTT. Protein product: CARNRGPTEAFF.

The chain joins TRBV4-1 to TRBJ2-5; tentative D call: TRBD2 (6 bases). V was pared by 1 base and J by 5 bases, with 17 bases between. Germline-derived CDR1 and CDR2 are MGHRA and YSYEKL. The CDR3 sequence is 16 residues long. The CDR3 DNA reads TGCGCCAGCAGCCAAGCGGTTAGCGGCAAATGGGAGACCCAGTACTTC. It specifies CASSQAVSGKWETQYF.

This rearrangement joins TRBV5-1 to TRBJ1-1; D possibly corresponds to TRBD1 (6 bases). Germline-derived CDR1 and CDR2 are SGHRS and YFSETQ. The CDR3 is 16 amino acids. V was clipped by 0 bases and J by 3 bases, with 15 bases between them. The CDR3 spells CASSLGGTGLYTEAFF. The CDR3 nucleotides are TGCGCCAGCAGCTTGGGGGGTACAGGGCTGTACACTGAAGCTTTCTTT.

The CDR3 sequence: CASSQALGAAEAFF. The CDR3 bases are TGTGCCAGCAGTCAGGCTCTCGGGGCGGCTGAAGCTTTCTTT. The genes are TRBV6-9 and TRBJ1-1; D possibly corresponds to TRBD1 (5 bases). The germline gives CDR1 MNHGY, CDR2 SVAAGI. Trimming shortened V by 5 bases and J by 6 bases, and 16 bases separated the two germline ends. The CDR3 covers 14 residues.

The gene calls are TRBV7-8 and TRBJ2-7; 9 positions match TRBD2. Germline CDR1 reads SGHVS; CDR2 reads FQNEAQ. The V and J ends lost 3 bases and 7 bases, in that order; junction bases with no gene match: 7. The CDR3 has 14 amino acids. CDR3 in DNA: TGTGCCAGCAGCTTTTTGGCGGGAGGGATTGAGCAGTACTTC. Protein product: CASSFLAGGIEQYF.

The J gene is TRBJ1-2, the V gene TRBV18; no definite D call. Germline CDR1 KGHSH, CDR2 LQKENI. The ends were cut back, 2 bases at V and 8 bases at J, with 18 bases in the middle. The CDR3 runs 15 residues. This CDR3 reads CASSPTPRGIEGYTF. The CDR3 DNA reads as TGTGCCAGCTCACCAACCCCACGAGGGATTGAAGGCTACACCTTC.

This CDR3 reads CASTAGTKPYEQYF. The DNA of the CDR3 is TGTGCCAGCACCGCCGGGACTAAACCCTACGAGCAGTACTTC. V and J are TRBV27 and TRBJ2-7; 7 bases map to TRBD2. Trimming took 7 bases from V and 2 from J; bases not matched to a gene: 8. Germline V gene data show CDR1 as MNHEY and CDR2 as SMNVEV (reference sequence). The CDR3 has 14 amino acids.

CDR3 in DNA: TGTGCCAGCAGCGTAACAGGGGGCTCTTACGAGCAGTACTTC. As protein: CASSVTGGSYEQYF. This chain links TRBV9 with TRBJ2-7; 9 bases line up with TRBD1. CDR1 and CDR2 (germline): SGDLS, YYNGEE. V was clipped by 1 base and J by 4 bases; unmatched bases: 3. The CDR3 contains 14 residues.

The CDR3 DNA sequence: TGTGCCTGGAAGAATAATGGCGGGGCTTTGGTTCCCCTCCACTTT. This gives the protein CAWKNNGGALVPLHF. The chain uses TRBV30 and TRBJ1-6; TRBD1 might be the D (5 bases). CDR3 length: 15 residues. Germline V CDR1 and CDR2: GTSNPN, SVGIG (reference sequence). V gave up 4 bases and J gave up 13 bases, with 23 bases separating them.

This chain uses TRBV18 with TRBJ2-4; tentatively, D is TRBD1 or TRBD2 (5 bases each). Trimming removed 3 bases at V and 5 bases at J, with 14 bases between. The CDR3 is 15 residues long. Looked up from germline, CDR1 is KGHSH and CDR2 is LQKENI. Written as DNA, the CDR3 is TGTGCCAGCTCACCCTCGGTTGGGGGAGAAAACATTCAGTACTTC. It encodes CASSPSVGGENIQYF.

The chain links TRBV28 to TRBJ2-7; D is perhaps TRBD2 (5 bases). V was shortened by 1 base and J by 7 bases, with 14 bases between the two germline ends. CDR1 and CDR2 (germline): MDHEN, SYDVKM. There are 14 residues in the CDR3. The CDR3 sequence: CASSLYSERWEQYF. CDR3 DNA: TGTGCCAGCAGTTTATACTCCGAGCGGTGGGAGCAGTACTTC.

J is TRBJ2-7 and V is TRBV5-1; 9 bases are a match to TRBD2. V gave up 0 bases and J gave up 2 bases; unmatched junction bases: 3. The CDR3 runs 15 residues. In germline, CDR1 is SGHRS, CDR2 YFSETQ. CDR3 in amino acids: CASSLAASGAYEQYF. The CDR3 DNA follows: TGCGCCAGCAGCTTGGCAGCTAGCGGGGCCTACGAGCAGTACTTC.

The chain recombines TRBV5-8 with TRBJ1-4, with a possible D match to TRBD1 (6 bases). The germline V gene encodes CDR1 SGHTS and CDR2 YDEGEE. Trimming removed 4 bases at V and 3 bases at J, with 22 bases between. This CDR3 contains 18 residues. The CDR3 sequence: CASSPGDGGPRANEKLFF. CDR3 nucleotide sequence: TGTGCCAGCAGCCCCGGAGATGGGGGCCCTAGGGCTAATGAAAAACTGTTTTTT.

The CDR3 nucleotides are TGTGCCAGCACGGACGGTTTTGGCTACACCTTC. Translating gives CASTDGFGYTF. This chain uses TRBV6-6 with TRBJ1-2; no reliable D call. Germline values: CDR1 MNHNY, CDR2 SVGAGI (reference sequence). The V and J ends lost 7 bases and 7 bases respectively, with 10 bases between them. The CDR3 length is 11 residues.

The chain recombines TRBV15 with TRBJ1-1, with D possibly being TRBD1 (6 bases). The CDR3 covers 13 residues. CDR1 and CDR2 (germline): LNHNV, YYDKDF (reference sequence). V lost 3 bases to trimming and J lost 6 bases, with 11 bases between them. Here the CDR3 reads CATSSTDSPEAFF. The CDR3 DNA follows: TGTGCCACCAGCAGCACGGACAGCCCTGAAGCTTTCTTT.

V usage is TRBV10-2 and J usage is TRBJ1-5; TRBD1 matches 8 bases. Losses at the gene ends were 7 bases for V and 7 bases for J; bases not matched to a gene: 9. The CDR3 sequence is 14 residues long. From germline, CDR1 is WSHSY and CDR2 SAAADI. The CDR3 bases are TGCGCCAGCACGTCGGACAGGGAAGGGCAGCCCCAGCATTTT. Encoded protein: CASTSDREGQPQHF.

The gene calls are TRBV5-6 and TRBJ2-1; TRBD2 matches at 11 bases. The V and J ends lost 3 bases and 10 bases, in that order; junction bases with no gene match: 6. The length of the CDR3 is 14 residues. Germline CDR1 and CDR2: SGHDT and YYEEEE. The CDR3 region is CASSYPGLAVEQFF. CDR3 nucleotide sequence: TGTGCCAGCAGCTATCCGGGACTAGCGGTCGAGCAGTTCTTC. The whole variable domain, filled in from reference TRBV5-6 and TRBJ2-1, reads DAGVTQSPTHLIKTRGQQVTLRCSPKSGHDTVSWYQQALGQGPQFIFQYYEEEERQRGNFPDRFSGHQFPNYSSELNVNALLLGDSALYLCASSYPGLAVEQFFGPGTRLTVL.

The chain recombines TRBV19 with TRBJ1-2; unclear D gene. This CDR3 is 11 amino acids long. Germline assignment: CDR1 LNHDA and CDR2 SQIVND (reference sequence). V lost 5 bases and J 7 bases, leaving 8 bases between the germline ends. CDR3 amino acids: CASSPGPGYTF. As DNA, the CDR3 is TGTGCCAGTAGTCCCGGTCCTGGCTACACCTTC.

The gene calls are TRBV6-6 and TRBJ2-2; D is uncertain. Germline V gene lookup returns CDR1 MNHNY and CDR2 SVGAGI (reference sequence). Trimming cost V 0 bases and J 4 bases, with 0 bases left between them. The CDR3 covers 12 residues. The CDR3 DNA reads TGTGCCAGCAGTTACTCCACCGGGGAGCTGTTTTTT. Amino acid sequence: CASSYSTGELFF.

The rearrangement links TRBV7-6 to TRBJ2-3; D is unresolved. Germline CDR1 SGHVS, CDR2 FNYEAQ. V gave up 1 base and J gave up 1 base, with 6 bases separating them. The CDR3 runs 14 residues. The CDR3: CASSLVIGTDTQYF. The DNA of the CDR3 is TGTGCCAGCAGCTTAGTAATAGGCACAGATACGCAGTATTTT.

The chain is built from TRBV2 and TRBJ2-7; 8 bases match TRBD1. The germline CDR1 and CDR2 sequences are SNHLY and FYNNEI. J was trimmed by 6 bases and V by 6 bases; bases with no gene match: 7. The CDR3 totals 13 residues. The DNA for the CDR3 is TGTGCCAGCAGCTTACAGGGGGTTCGCGAGCAGTACTTC. It specifies CASSLQGVREQYF.

The J gene is TRBJ2-7, the V gene TRBV19; D is unclear. The CDR3 has 14 amino acids. Germline V gene data show CDR1 as LNHDA and CDR2 as SQIVND (reference sequence). Between the trimmed V and J ends, which lost 5 bases and 3 bases, there was a span of 14 bases. The CDR3: CASSGSQGRYEQYF. For the CDR3, the DNA is TGTGCCAGTAGTGGATCACAAGGGCGCTACGAGCAGTACTTC.

This clone was seen only once. One junction end does not reproduce the germline sequence, and a read error may be involved. The V and J genes are TRBV7-7 and TRBJ2-5, with 7 nucleotides matching TRBD1. Germline CDR1 reads SSHAT; CDR2 reads FNYEAQ (reference sequence). This CDR3 region has 13 residues. The chain's CDR3 is CASSLGGRETQYF. Written as DNA, the CDR3 is TGTGCTAGCAGCTTAGGGGGCAGAGAGACCCAGTACTTC.

This chain joins TRBV11-2 and TRBJ2-7; 9 bases align to TRBD1. The J segment lost 2 bases and the V segment lost 3 bases, leaving 8 bases of the junction unmatched. The CDR3 is made up of 16 amino acids. Germline CDR1 is SGHAT and CDR2 is FQNNGV. CDR3 DNA: TGTGCCAGCAGCTTTAGTACGGGACAGGGAACCTACGAGCAGTACTTC. This gives the protein CASSFSTGQGTYEQYF.